These 7 T cell receptor beta chains came from one sample sequenced in a study of shared clonotypes between healthy human individuals. Sequencing used immunoSEQ multiplex PCR; TCRdb keeps in-frame clones, though not all of them. The repertoire has about 2.1 million clones, roughly 95% of them found once; the top ten carry around 1.7%. Naive CD8 cells, CD45RO-negative and positively selected for CCR7, excluded terminally differentiated effector memory CD45RA+ cells. Sequenced sample: naive CD8+ T cells from PBMCs. Source of these receptors: a man between 18 and 29 years old in good health. Some clones in this sample may be carry-over from other donors' samples.

The CDR3 here is CASSWPVGAGELFF. DNA for the CDR3: TGTGCCAGCAGCTGGCCTGTGGGAGCCGGGGAGCTGTTTTTT. The rearrangement uses TRBV7-2 and TRBJ2-2, with D tentatively TRBD2 (5 bases). Germline assignment: CDR1 SGHTA and CDR2 FQGNSA. The CDR3 spans 14 residues. Trimming took 4 bases from V and 6 from J, leaving 12 bases between them.

V and J are TRBV6-1 and TRBJ1-5; no clear D gene. The CDR3 consists of 16 residues. CDR1 and CDR2 from the germline V gene are MNHNS and SASEGT. With 0 bases removed from V and 9 bases from J, the gap between germline ends came to 18 bases. CDR3: CASSEARQSVRPPQHF. The CDR3, as DNA: TGTGCCAGCAGTGAAGCAAGGCAGAGCGTCCGTCCGCCCCAGCATTTT.

This chain connects TRBV5-1 to TRBJ2-1; D may be TRBD1 (6 bases). This CDR3 contains 19 residues. With 1 base removed from V and 2 bases from J, the gap between germline ends came to 22 bases. The V gene's germline CDR1 is SGHRS and CDR2 YFSETQ. In DNA, the CDR3 is TGCGCCAGCAGCTTGTACCATAGGTTTACAGGGCAGACCTACAATGAGCAGTTCTTC. This sequence encodes CASSLYHRFTGQTYNEQFF.

The rearrangement links TRBV11-3 to TRBJ2-1; D might be TRBD2 (5 bases). The CDR3 totals 16 residues. V was trimmed by 5 bases and J by 0 bases, leaving 14 bases between them. Germline CDR1 and CDR2: SGHNT and YENEEA. CDR3 DNA sequence: TGTGCCAGCAGCGGAGGCGTAGGCGGCTCCTACAATGAGCAGTTCTTC. Translated: CASSGGVGGSYNEQFF.

Details on this clone: The same CDR3 can be traced to other DNA sequences in this sample. The CDR3 sequence: CAIRGGRQETQYF. The DNA for the CDR3 is TGTGCCATCAGGGGCGGGCGTCAAGAGACCCAGTACTTC. The V gene is TRBV10-3, the J gene TRBJ2-5; TRBD2 might be the D (5 bases). Germline V gene sequence: CDR1 ENHRY, CDR2 SYGVKD. CDR3 length: 13 amino acids. V was pared by 6 bases and J by 2 bases, with 10 bases between.

The chain joins TRBV15 to TRBJ2-3; a possible D gene is TRBD2 (6 bases). CDR1 is LNHNV, CDR2 YYDKDF, per germline (reference sequence). The CDR3 contains 16 residues. V lost 1 base, J lost 3 bases, and 14 bases lay in between. As DNA, the CDR3 is TGTGCCACCAGCAGAGTTGAGGGAGGCCTTACAGATACGCAGTATTTT. It specifies CATSRVEGGLTDTQYF.

This chain joins TRBV5-6 and TRBJ1-2, with D possibly matching TRBD1 (6 bases). Trimming stripped 4 bases from V and 1 base from J, with 23 bases between. The CDR3 totals 18 residues. The V gene's germline CDR1 is SGHDT and CDR2 YYEEEE. The CDR3 nucleotides read TGTGCCAGCAGCCCTGGGGACAATCTCACACCTATTAACTATGGCTACACCTTC. The encoded protein is CASSPGDNLTPINYGYTF.